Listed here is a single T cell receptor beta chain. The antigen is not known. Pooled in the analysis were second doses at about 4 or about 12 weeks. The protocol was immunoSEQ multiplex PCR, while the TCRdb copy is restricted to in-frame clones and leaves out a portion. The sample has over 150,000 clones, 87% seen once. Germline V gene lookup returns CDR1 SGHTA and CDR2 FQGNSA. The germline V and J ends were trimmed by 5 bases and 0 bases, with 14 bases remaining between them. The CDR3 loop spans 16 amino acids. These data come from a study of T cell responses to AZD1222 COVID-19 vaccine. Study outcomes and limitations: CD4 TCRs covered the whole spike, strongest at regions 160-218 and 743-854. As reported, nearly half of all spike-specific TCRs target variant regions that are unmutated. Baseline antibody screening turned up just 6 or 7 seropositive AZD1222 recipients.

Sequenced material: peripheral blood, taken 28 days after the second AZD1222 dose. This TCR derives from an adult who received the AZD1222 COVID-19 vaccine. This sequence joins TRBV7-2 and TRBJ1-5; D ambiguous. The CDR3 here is CASSPTPVYSNQPQHF. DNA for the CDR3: TGTGCCAGCAGCCCTACACCGGTTTATAGCAATCAGCCCCAGCATTTT.